This entry describes one T cell receptor (beta chain). Its specificity is not known. A read error may account for a junction end that differs from germline. Those with alopecia areata gave lesional scalp punch biopsies and peripheral blood. This sample was taken from a study of CD8+ T cells in alopecia areata. Whole-study results and caveats: Between patients, shared TCR sequences were less clear than in mice. This was possibly due in part to HLA diversity in the patient population.

Extraction and reverse transcription of RNA yielded cDNA as the sequencing template. Using immunoSEQ multiplex PCR, the repertoire was profiled, and TCRdb retains in-frame clones only, with some absent. Of about 110,000 clones in the sample, approximately 61% were seen once. This CDR3 is 12 amino acids long. Germline V gene data show CDR1 as MDHEN and CDR2 as SYDVKM. The chain couples TRBV28 to TRBJ2-3; the D is unclear. The clonotype was recovered from a human donor with alopecia areata. The sample consisted of NKG2D-low CD8+ T cells sorted from blood. The CDR3: CASSLDRVIHLF. The CDR3 DNA reads TGTGCCAGCAGTTTAGATCGAGTTATCCACCTTTTT.